The next 23 T cell receptor beta chains were all read from a single sample in a study of T cells after yellow fever vaccination (dated by TCRdb to between 2019 and 2020). To prepare the library, 5' RACE was applied. Instrument on record: Illumina HiSeq 2500. TCRdb itself trimmed the public reads at Q25 with fastp, ran MiXCR and retained productive beta chains. Each CDR3 protein gets just one entry, which takes the most common genes and DNA from the rows behind it. For this sample there are under 400,000 distinct CDR3 sequences; roughly 12% appear just once. The top ten constitute around 18% of the sample. What this sample's treatment or condition label stands for: live attenuated yellow fever vaccine strain. This material consisted of PBMCs, taken on the day of the first yellow fever vaccination. Every receptor here comes from a man in his late teens or twenties who received the YFV17D yellow fever vaccine.

V gene TRBV7-9 combines with J gene TRBJ2-1; no firm D call. CDR1 is SEHNR, CDR2 FQNEAQ, per germline (reference sequence). The CDR3 is made up of 13 amino acids. Between the trimmed V and J ends, which lost 1 base and 8 bases, there was a span of 9 bases. The CDR3 DNA reads as TGTGCCAGCAGCTTAGAGGGCTCCGATGAGCAGTTCTTC. Its protein is CASSLEGSDEQFF.

A note on this clonotype: A read error may produce the germline difference seen at one junction end. The chain is built from TRBV29-1 and TRBJ2-5; D unclear. This CDR3 has 12 residues. Germline CDR1 and CDR2: SQVTM and ANQGSEA. This CDR3 reads CSVDFSQGTQYF. The DNA for the CDR3 is TGCAGCGTTGATTTCAGTCAAGGGACCCAGTACTTC.

The chain combines TRBV7-2 with TRBJ2-5, with 9 bases fitting TRBD1. After removal of 6 bases from V and 4 bases from J, the junction contained 9 bases not matched to a gene. CDR1 SGHTA and CDR2 FQGNSA come from the germline V gene. This CDR3 has 15 residues. CDR3 sequence (DNA): TGTGCCAGCAGGCGCCGGGACAGGGATGGAGAGACCCAGTACTTC. This translates into CASRRRDRDGETQYF.

This clonotype was detected only a few times. The chain carries TRBV24-1 and TRBJ1-5; 7 nucleotides line up with TRBD1. This CDR3 contains 17 residues. Germline loops: CDR1 KGHDR, CDR2 SFDVKD. The V gene end was trimmed by 3 bases and the J gene end by 3 bases; junction bases not matched to a gene: 10. CDR3: CATSDPRSGQNNQPQHF. The DNA for the CDR3 is TGTGCCACCAGTGATCCACGGTCGGGACAGAACAATCAGCCCCAGCATTTT.

Written as DNA, the CDR3 is TGTGCCAGCAGCCAGAACGGGTGGGTCAGCGCGGATACGCAGTATTTT. Its translation: CASSQNGWVSADTQYF. This chain uses TRBV7-6 with TRBJ2-3, with D hard to call. V was trimmed by 5 bases and J by 6 bases, leaving 21 bases between them. Germline V gene data show CDR1 as SGHVS and CDR2 as FNYEAQ. This CDR3 has 16 residues.

V and J are TRBV27 and TRBJ1-1, with D possibly being TRBD1 (6 bases). Germline lookup yields CDR1 MNHEY and CDR2 SMNVEV (reference sequence). This CDR3 has 17 amino acids. The germline V and J ends were trimmed by 1 base and 1 base, with 16 bases remaining between them. The CDR3 sequence is CASSLFFMGQPNTEAFF. In DNA, the CDR3 is TGTGCCAGCAGTTTATTTTTTATGGGACAACCGAACACTGAAGCTTTCTTT.

This clonotype has just a few counts. This chain connects TRBV12-3 or TRBV12-4 to TRBJ2-5, with 11 bases fitting TRBD1. Germline trimming cut 8 bases from V and 5 bases from J; bases unmatched to any gene: 10. CDR3 length: 15 residues. This CDR3 reads CASGGTGGSWETQYF. CDR3 DNA: TGTGCCAGCGGCGGGACAGGGGGGAGCTGGGAGACCCAGTACTTC.

This clonotype has a handful of counts. The rearrangement joins TRBV9 to TRBJ1-5; perhaps TRBD1 as D (5 bases). Germline-derived CDR1 and CDR2 are SGDLS and YYNGEE. The CDR3 has 14 amino acids. The V and J ends lost 4 bases and 5 bases respectively, with 13 bases between them. The CDR3 spells CASSPQGGDQPQHF. The CDR3 DNA reads TGTGCCAGCAGCCCCCAAGGAGGGGATCAGCCCCAGCATTTT.

This clonotype was counted at least ten times. V usage is TRBV5-1 and J usage is TRBJ2-1; 8 bases align to TRBD1. Germline CDR1 reads SGHRS; CDR2 reads YFSETQ. This CDR3 contains 15 residues. Trimming took 0 bases from V and 8 from J; bases not matched to a gene: 7. The CDR3: CASSLGQGPGDEQFF. CDR3 nucleotides: TGCGCCAGCAGCTTGGGACAGGGGCCAGGGGATGAGCAGTTCTTC.

Only a few counts were recorded for this clonotype. The chain uses TRBV18 and TRBJ1-5, with 7 positions matching TRBD1. This CDR3 region has 15 residues. Trimming at V came to 8 bases and at J to 5 bases, leaving 12 bases not matched to a gene. Germline assignment: CDR1 KGHSH and CDR2 LQKENI. CDR3: CASAGRQGGDQPQHF. The CDR3 region has the DNA TGTGCCAGCGCAGGTCGACAGGGAGGCGATCAGCCCCAGCATTTT.

This clonotype has only a few counts. The chain recombines TRBV5-6 with TRBJ1-2; D remains unclear. The CDR3 consists of 14 residues. Trimming removed 4 bases from V and 4 bases from J, with 14 bases in between. Germline CDR1 is SGHDT and CDR2 is YYEEEE. This CDR3 is CASSRVGVGYGYTF. In DNA, the CDR3 is TGTGCCAGCAGCAGGGTTGGGGTTGGCTATGGCTACACCTTC.

The rearrangement links TRBV18 to TRBJ2-2, with 14 positions matching TRBD2. This CDR3 contains 18 residues. Trimming took 5 bases from V and 3 from J; bases not matched to a gene: 8. Germline loops: CDR1 KGHSH, CDR2 LQKENI. CDR3 DNA: TGTGCCAGCTCATCCCGACTAGCGGGGGGGCCCGACACCGGGGAGCTGTTTTTT. Protein: CASSSRLAGGPDTGELFF.

This clonotype has a handful of counts. This chain joins TRBV23-1 and TRBJ2-5, with 7 nucleotides matching TRBD1. TRBV23-1 is an ORF; its function is uncertain. With V trimmed by 4 bases and J by 2 bases, 4 bases remained unmatched. This CDR3 has 14 residues. CDR3 DNA sequence: TGCGCCAGCAGTCGAGGGGACAGACAAGAGACCCAGTACTTC. Translation gives CASSRGDRQETQYF.

This clonotype has just a few counts. The chain carries TRBV19 and TRBJ2-3; no clear D gene. The CDR3 is made up of 12 amino acids. Trimming shortened V by 2 bases and J by 2 bases, and 2 bases separated the two germline ends. From germline, CDR1 is LNHDA and CDR2 SQIVND (reference sequence). Here the CDR3 DNA reads TGTGCCAGTAGTATAAACACAGATACGCAGTATTTT. Translated, it gives CASSINTDTQYF.

This clonotype has only a few counts. V and J are TRBV27 and TRBJ2-2; no clear D gene. Germline V gene sequence: CDR1 MNHEY, CDR2 SMNVEV (reference sequence). V dropped 1 base and J dropped 5 bases, with 5 bases sitting between them. The CDR3 runs 13 residues. This chain's CDR3 is CASSLYGTGELFF. Written as DNA, the CDR3 is TGTGCCAGCAGTTTATACGGGACCGGGGAGCTGTTTTTT.

This clonotype was recorded a few times. This chain uses TRBV7-2 with TRBJ2-3; D gene unclear. This CDR3 is built from 12 residues. Trimming removed 4 bases at V and 2 bases at J, with 4 bases between. Germline V CDR1 and CDR2: SGHTA, FQGNSA. CDR3 loop: CASSWYTDTQYF. Here the CDR3 DNA reads TGTGCCAGCAGCTGGTACACAGATACGCAGTATTTT.

Only a few counts were recorded for this clonotype. The chain carries TRBV10-3 and TRBJ2-5; maybe TRBD2 (6 bases). Germline CDR1 ENHRY, CDR2 SYGVKD. This CDR3 has 11 amino acids. The V gene lost 11 bases and the J gene lost 5 bases, with 12 bases spanning the gap. This CDR3 is CAASGSETQYF. CDR3 sequence (DNA): TGTGCCGCCTCCGGGAGTGAGACCCAGTACTTC.

This clonotype was observed at least ten times. The V call is TRBV9, the J call TRBJ1-2, with D unresolved. This CDR3 region has 12 residues. The germline V gene has CDR1 SGDLS and CDR2 YYNGEE. V dropped 0 bases and J dropped 6 bases, with 6 bases sitting between them. The CDR3 DNA reads TGTGCCAGCAGCGTAGAGGGTCATGGCTACACCTTC. Translation: CASSVEGHGYTF.

This clonotype was seen many times. The CDR3 sequence is CASSYGDTQYF. The CDR3 coding sequence is TGTGCCAGCAGCTACGGAGATACGCAGTATTTT. The chain has TRBV7-2 and TRBJ2-3, with unresolved D. The CDR3 has 11 amino acids. CDR1 is SGHTA and CDR2 is FQGNSA in the germline V gene. V lost 4 bases and J lost 5, with 4 bases in between.

This clonotype was recorded a few times. CDR3 nucleotide sequence: TGTGCCAGCAGCGTACACAGGGGAGATGGCAATCAGCCCCAGCATTTT. It yields the protein CASSVHRGDGNQPQHF. The chain combines TRBV13 with TRBJ1-5, with TRBD1 matching over 7 bases. The V gene's germline CDR1 is PRHDT and CDR2 FYEKMQ (reference sequence). This CDR3 has 16 residues. J was trimmed by 2 bases and V by 5 bases; bases with no gene match: 9.

Only a few counts were recorded for this clonotype. The V call is TRBV4-2, the J call TRBJ1-1; possibly TRBD1 for D (5 bases). Germline lookup yields CDR1 LGHNA and CDR2 YNFKEQ. Trimming took 0 bases from V and 4 from J, leaving 15 bases between them. The CDR3 contains 16 residues. The CDR3 here is CASSQDRNRRGTEAFF. In nucleotides, the CDR3 is TGTGCCAGCAGCCAAGATCGAAACAGGCGGGGCACTGAAGCTTTCTTT.

The V call is TRBV27, the J call TRBJ2-3; TRBD2 matches at 8 bases. Per germline, CDR1 MNHEY and CDR2 SMNVEV (reference sequence). J was trimmed by 6 bases and V by 8 bases; bases with no gene match: 13. CDR3 length: 15 amino acids. CDR3 sequence reads: CASALAGGIWDTQYF. The CDR3 DNA sequence: TGTGCCAGCGCCCTGGCGGGGGGCATTTGGGATACGCAGTATTTT.

The chain combines TRBV20-1 with TRBJ1-1, with 10 bases lining up with TRBD1. CDR1 and CDR2 from the germline V gene are DFQATT and SNEGSKA (reference sequence). This CDR3 region has 12 residues. The CDR3 DNA reads TGCAAGACAGGGGGCCTCCGGACTGAAGCTTTCTTT. This gives the protein CKTGGLRTEAFF.